A single sample is the source of the 17 T cell receptor beta chains below, sequenced in a study of T cell changes during pregnancy in multiple sclerosis. The data were produced by immunoSEQ multiplex PCR, yet TCRdb's version contains in-frame clones alone and is incomplete. The sample lists roughly 70,000 clones; approximately 90% were seen once. This specimen consisted of peripheral blood, obtained in the third trimester of pregnancy. The receptors derive from a female donor with multiple sclerosis, enrolled in a pregnancy study.

The chain couples TRBV29-1 to TRBJ1-2; 7 bases are a match to TRBD1. Germline V gene lookup returns CDR1 SQVTM and CDR2 ANQGSEA. CDR3 length: 13 amino acids. The CDR3 reads CTSKRQTGPGYTF. As DNA, the CDR3 is TGCACCTCAAAGAGGCAGACAGGGCCTGGCTACACCTTC. Combining the CDR3 with reference TRBV29-1 and TRBJ1-2 gives the whole variable domain SAVISQKPSRDICQRGTSLTIQCQVDSQVTMMFWYRQQPGQSLTLIATANQGSEATYESGFVIDKFPISRPNLTFSTLTVSNMSPEDSSIYLCTSKRQTGPGYTFGSGTRLTVV.

The chain combines TRBV25-1 with TRBJ1-3; tentative D call: TRBD1 (5 bases). The CDR3 spans 13 residues. Trimming stripped 4 bases from V and 3 bases from J, with 7 bases between. Germline V gene sequence: CDR1 MGHDK, CDR2 SYGVNS. CDR3 protein: CASSVQGGNTIYF. CDR3 sequence (DNA): TGTGCCAGCAGTGTTCAGGGTGGAAACACCATATATTTT.

As regards this clone: Different DNA sequences within this sample yield the same CDR3. The V and J genes are TRBV29-1 and TRBJ1-1, with D possibly matching TRBD1 (5 bases). The ends were cut back, 4 bases at V and 0 bases at J, with 9 bases in the middle. Germline values: CDR1 SQVTM, CDR2 ANQGSEA. This CDR3 region has 13 residues. The CDR3 bases are TGCAGCGTTGCCGGGGGTTTGAACACTGAAGCTTTCTTT. Translating it yields CSVAGGLNTEAFF.

V and J are TRBV6-5 and TRBJ1-1; D call uncertain. V was pared by 8 bases and J by 0 bases, with 4 bases between. This CDR3 has 11 amino acids. Germline assignment: CDR1 MNHEY and CDR2 SVGAGI. CDR3 amino acids: CASFMNTEAFF. The DNA for the CDR3 is TGTGCCAGCTTCATGAACACTGAAGCTTTCTTT.

The chain couples TRBV5-1 to TRBJ2-3, with D tentatively TRBD2 (6 bases). The CDR3 is made up of 15 amino acids. Germline-derived CDR1 and CDR2 are SGHRS and YFSETQ. V was trimmed by 4 bases and J by 3 bases, leaving 15 bases between them. CDR3 amino acids: CASSTIFGGTDTQYF. As DNA, the CDR3 is TGCGCCAGCAGCACCATATTTGGAGGGACAGATACGCAGTATTTT. The entire variable domain, with the rest obtained from reference TRBV5-1 and TRBJ2-3, is as follows: KAGVTQTPRYLIKTRGQQVTLSCSPISGHRSVSWYQQTPGQGLQFLFEYFSETQRNKGNFPGRFSGRQFSNSRSEMNVSTLELGDSALYLCASSTIFGGTDTQYFGPGTRLTVL.

The chain links TRBV9 to TRBJ2-2; D is unclear. The CDR3 covers 15 residues. Per germline, CDR1 SGDLS and CDR2 YYNGEE. The V and J ends lost 0 bases and 6 bases respectively, with 12 bases between them. The CDR3 nucleotides read TGTGCCAGCAGCGTAGGGTCTACTTCCGCCGGGGAGCTGTTTTTT. It is translated as CASSVGSTSAGELFF.

This clone was seen once. This chain's CDR3 is CASSPQGTYYEQYF. CDR3 DNA: TGTGCCAGCAGCCCCCAGGGGACCTATTACGAGCAGTACTTC. The chain recombines TRBV5-6 with TRBJ2-7; D possibly corresponds to TRBD1 (6 bases). Germline V lookup: CDR1 SGHDT, CDR2 YYEEEE. The CDR3 contains 14 residues. The germline V and J ends were trimmed by 4 bases and 4 bases, with 15 bases remaining between them. Based on the CDR3 plus reference TRBV5-6 and TRBJ2-7, the full variable domain is DAGVTQSPTHLIKTRGQQVTLRCSPKSGHDTVSWYQQALGQGPQFIFQYYEEEERQRGNFPDRFSGHQFPNYSSELNVNALLLGDSALYLCASSPQGTYYEQYFGPGTRLTVT.

This clone has only one observation. The chain has TRBV19 and TRBJ1-2, with 8 positions matching TRBD1. V was clipped by 9 bases and J by 1 base; unmatched bases: 13. This CDR3 is built from 16 residues. CDR1 and CDR2 (germline): LNHDA, SQIVND (reference sequence). The CDR3: CARGDYTGGFNYGYTF. The CDR3 DNA sequence: TGTGCCAGAGGGGATTATACAGGGGGATTTAACTATGGCTACACCTTC.

This sequence joins TRBV20-1 and TRBJ1-1; D is unresolved. V lost 5 bases and J lost 6, with 10 bases in between. This CDR3 is 11 amino acids long. Germline-derived CDR1 and CDR2 are DFQATT and SNEGSKA (reference sequence). The CDR3 region has the DNA TGCAGTGCTTTACGTACATCTGAAGCTTTCTTT. This gives the protein CSALRTSEAFF.

V and J are TRBV5-1 and TRBJ2-3; D not resolved. This CDR3 spans 14 amino acids. Per the germline V gene, CDR1 is SGHRS and CDR2 is YFSETQ. The V and J ends lost 7 bases and 0 bases respectively, with 12 bases between them. Here the CDR3 DNA reads TGCGCCAGCTCCGGAGTTCCTAGCACAGATACGCAGTATTTT. Translating it yields CASSGVPSTDTQYF. The full variable domain, rest sourced from reference TRBV5-1 and TRBJ2-3, is KAGVTQTPRYLIKTRGQQVTLSCSPISGHRSVSWYQQTPGQGLQFLFEYFSETQRNKGNFPGRFSGRQFSNSRSEMNVSTLELGDSALYLCASSGVPSTDTQYFGPGTRLTVL.

The V gene is TRBV6-5, the J gene TRBJ2-3; TRBD1 agrees at 11 bases. The V segment lost 2 bases and the J segment 5 bases; nucleotides outside the gene matches: 3. The CDR3 consists of 15 residues. Germline CDR1 reads MNHEY; CDR2 reads SVGAGI. The CDR3 sequence: CASSYQGQGEDTQYF. In DNA, the CDR3 is TGTGCCAGCAGTTACCAGGGACAGGGGGAAGATACGCAGTATTTT.

The gene calls are TRBV6-6 and TRBJ2-5, with 8 bases fitting TRBD2. V trimming: 4 bases; J trimming: 1 base; junction bases outside the gene matches: 5. The CDR3 sequence is 15 residues long. CDR1 MNHNY and CDR2 SVGAGI come from the germline V gene (reference sequence). The CDR3 loop is CASSLTGGGQETQYF. As DNA, the CDR3 is TGTGCCAGCAGTTTAACGGGAGGGGGCCAAGAGACCCAGTACTTC.

V and J are TRBV15 and TRBJ1-5; perhaps TRBD1 as D (5 bases). The CDR3 runs 17 residues. V lost 5 bases, J lost 3 bases, and 20 bases lay in between. Germline V gives CDR1 LNHNV, CDR2 YYDKDF (reference sequence). The CDR3 spells CATSGGENSNYNQPQHF. For the CDR3, the DNA is TGTGCCACCAGCGGGGGGGAAAACAGTAATTACAATCAGCCCCAGCATTTT.

This chain links TRBV4-1 with TRBJ1-5; TRBD1 agrees at 8 bases. The CDR3 sequence is 17 residues long. The trim removed 1 base at V and 4 bases at J, leaving 9 bases unmatched. Per germline, CDR1 MGHRA and CDR2 YSYEKL. The CDR3 loop is CASSQGHGTGPNQPQHF. CDR3 sequence (DNA): TGCGCCAGCAGCCAAGGTCACGGGACAGGACCTAATCAGCCCCAGCATTTT.

This chain joins TRBV7-8 and TRBJ2-7, with 11 bases that match TRBD1. Losses at the gene ends were 4 bases for V and 1 base for J; bases not matched to a gene: 3. The CDR3 length is 15 residues. Germline V gives CDR1 SGHVS, CDR2 FQNEAQ. CDR3 sequence (DNA): TGTGCCAGCAGCTATGGGACAGGGGGTTCCTACGAGCAGTACTTC. Its translation is CASSYGTGGSYEQYF.

The V call is TRBV9, the J call TRBJ1-1; no reliable D call. The germline V and J ends were trimmed by 3 bases and 4 bases, with 13 bases remaining between them. Germline V gene lookup returns CDR1 SGDLS and CDR2 YYNGEE. The CDR3 runs to 14 residues. The CDR3 bases are TGTGCCAGCAGCGCGACCCTGGGAGGCACTGAAGCTTTCTTT. This encodes CASSATLGGTEAFF.

V usage is TRBV2 and J usage is TRBJ2-7, with D possibly matching TRBD1 (5 bases). Trimming removed 5 bases at V and 5 bases at J, with 10 bases between. The CDR3 spans 12 residues. CDR1 is SNHLY, CDR2 FYNNEI, per germline. In DNA, the CDR3 is TGTGCCAGCAGTCCAGGGCTCCACGAGCAGTACTTC. It translates to CASSPGLHEQYF.